This entry lists 14 T cell receptor beta chains sequenced from one sample in a study of T cell repertoires in cytomegalovirus infection. Using its own MiXCR run on the reads, TCRdb lists one record per CDR3 protein. The sample consists of around 490,000 distinct CDR3 sequences, around 27% of them appearing once. Sequenced: PBMCs. These receptors all stem from a human donor in good health (CMV status not recorded). Some clones in this sample may be carry-over from other donors' samples.

This chain uses TRBV6-8 with TRBJ2-1, with 10 bases lining up with TRBD1. Trimming cost V 4 bases and J 9 bases; bases outside gene matches: 9. From germline, CDR1 is MNHGY and CDR2 SAAAGT. The CDR3 has 15 amino acids. In DNA form, the CDR3 reads TGTGCCAGCAGTTGGGACAGGGGTACCCATAGTGAGCAGTTCTTC. It yields the protein CASSWDRGTHSEQFF.

This clonotype was seen repeatedly, ten times or more. J is TRBJ2-1 and V is TRBV12-3 or TRBV12-4, with D perhaps matching TRBD1 or TRBD2 (5 bases each). The CDR3 totals 15 residues. Trimming cost V 3 bases and J 8 bases, with 17 bases left between them. CDR3: CASSFSGDRGDEQFF. The DNA for the CDR3 is TGTGCCAGCAGTTTCTCTGGGGACCGGGGCGATGAGCAGTTCTTC.

The chain has TRBV28 and TRBJ1-2; D uncertain. V lost 6 bases, J lost 5 bases, and 19 bases lay in between. The CDR3 spans 15 residues. The germline V gene encodes CDR1 MDHEN and CDR2 SYDVKM. DNA for the CDR3: TGTGCCAGCAGCGATTACACGCAGGATCCATATGGCTACACCTTC. Its protein product is CASSDYTQDPYGYTF.

This sequence joins TRBV10-1 and TRBJ2-3, with D unclear. The CDR3 has 17 amino acids. Germline loops: CDR1 WNHNN, CDR2 SYGVQD (reference sequence). V lost 0 bases to trimming and J lost 0 bases, with 13 bases between them. The CDR3 DNA follows: TGCGCCAGCAGTGAGTCCGCTAACGCTTTTAGCACAGATACGCAGTATTTT. Its protein product is CASSESANAFSTDTQYF.

The genes are TRBV20-1 and TRBJ2-3; TRBD1 might be the D (6 bases). Trimming stripped 0 bases from V and 2 bases from J, with 12 bases between. CDR1 and CDR2 (germline): DFQATT, SNEGSKA (reference sequence). This CDR3 is built from 15 residues. DNA for the CDR3: TGCAGTGCTAGAGAGGGGGCGACGTACACAGATACGCAGTATTTT. It encodes CSAREGATYTDTQYF.

This clonotype was seen many times. The J gene is TRBJ1-2, the V gene TRBV7-2, with 7 nucleotides matching TRBD1. CDR1 is SGHTA, CDR2 FQGNSA, per germline. CDR3 size: 15 residues. Trimming cost V 4 bases and J 4 bases; bases outside gene matches: 9. The CDR3 region is CASSSPGQMFYGYTF. As DNA, the CDR3 is TGTGCCAGCAGCTCCCCGGGACAGATGTTCTATGGCTACACCTTC.

This clonotype was counted only a few times. This chain connects TRBV5-1 to TRBJ1-1; TRBD1 matches 7 bases. This CDR3 has 14 residues. The V gene end was trimmed by 4 bases and the J gene end by 5 bases; junction bases not matched to a gene: 8. Germline CDR1 is SGHRS and CDR2 is YFSETQ. CDR3 region: CASSPQTGITEAFF. DNA for the CDR3: TGCGCCAGCAGCCCCCAGACAGGGATTACTGAAGCTTTCTTT.

This clonotype was counted a few times. The chain combines TRBV6-6 with TRBJ1-1; 7 bases are a match to TRBD1. J gave up 0 bases and V 7 bases, and 11 bases lay outside the gene matches. CDR1 and CDR2 (germline): MNHNY, SVGAGI (reference sequence). The CDR3 loop spans 16 amino acids. CDR3 sequence (DNA): TGTGCCAGCATCCCGGGCAGGGGGGAGGTGAACACTGAAGCTTTCTTT. It specifies CASIPGRGEVNTEAFF.

Only a few counts were recorded for this clonotype. This chain uses TRBV12-3 or TRBV12-4 with TRBJ1-2; D might be TRBD1 (6 bases). CDR3 size: 15 residues. The V end lost 0 bases, the J end lost 7 bases, and 15 bases lay between the germline ends. The CDR3 spells CASSLASTGLGGYTF. CDR3 DNA: TGTGCCAGCAGTTTAGCCTCGACAGGATTGGGTGGCTACACCTTC.

The chain uses TRBV7-2 and TRBJ2-1; D possibly uses TRBD1 or TRBD2 (5 bases each). CDR3 size: 18 residues. Germline V gene lookup returns CDR1 SGHTA and CDR2 FQGNSA. Trimming took off 1 base at V and 0 bases at J, with 16 bases between the two ends. The CDR3 region has the DNA TGTGCCAGCAGCTTAGTTCGGTCCGGGACGAACTCCTACAATGAGCAGTTCTTC. Amino acid sequence: CASSLVRSGTNSYNEQFF.

Remarks on this clonotype: A much bigger clone sits one base away, suggesting this may be a read error. This chain connects TRBV7-2 to TRBJ2-3, with TRBD2 identical over 14 bases. The germline V gene encodes CDR1 SGHTA and CDR2 FQGNSA. The CDR3 extends over 17 amino acids. The CDR3 region is CASSGTSGSASTDMQYF. CDR3 DNA: TGTGCCAGCAGTGGGACTAGCGGGAGCGCTAGCACAGATATGCAGTATTTT.

At least ten counts were recorded for this clonotype. The DNA of the CDR3 is TGTGCCAGCAGTGCCTGGGAGGGTTTTGCTGGGGCCAACGTCCTGACTTTC. As protein: CASSAWEGFAGANVLTF. This rearrangement joins TRBV6-1 to TRBJ2-6, with 7 bases that match TRBD2. Germline trimming cut 4 bases from V and 2 bases from J; bases unmatched to any gene: 8. This CDR3 has 17 amino acids. CDR1 is MNHNS, CDR2 SASEGT, per germline.

In its sample, this clonotype was seen a few times. The chain employs TRBV28 and TRBJ2-1, with 14 bases that match TRBD2. J lost 7 bases, V lost 5 bases, and 7 bases had no gene match. The CDR3 has 16 amino acids. CDR1 and CDR2 (germline): MDHEN, SYDVKM. The CDR3 here is CASSSGTSGSWNEQFF. In DNA form, the CDR3 reads TGTGCCAGCAGTAGTGGGACTAGCGGGAGTTGGAATGAGCAGTTCTTC.

The chain carries TRBV20-1 and TRBJ2-3; 8 bases map to TRBD2. Germline V gene lookup returns CDR1 DFQATT and CDR2 SNEGSKA (reference sequence). V was pared by 3 bases and J by 0 bases, with 14 bases of the junction left unmatched. This CDR3 region has 18 residues. CDR3 sequence (DNA): TGCAGTGCTAGCCCCGGGCTAGCGGGCATGACTAGCACAGATACGCAGTATTTT. It codes for CSASPGLAGMTSTDTQYF.